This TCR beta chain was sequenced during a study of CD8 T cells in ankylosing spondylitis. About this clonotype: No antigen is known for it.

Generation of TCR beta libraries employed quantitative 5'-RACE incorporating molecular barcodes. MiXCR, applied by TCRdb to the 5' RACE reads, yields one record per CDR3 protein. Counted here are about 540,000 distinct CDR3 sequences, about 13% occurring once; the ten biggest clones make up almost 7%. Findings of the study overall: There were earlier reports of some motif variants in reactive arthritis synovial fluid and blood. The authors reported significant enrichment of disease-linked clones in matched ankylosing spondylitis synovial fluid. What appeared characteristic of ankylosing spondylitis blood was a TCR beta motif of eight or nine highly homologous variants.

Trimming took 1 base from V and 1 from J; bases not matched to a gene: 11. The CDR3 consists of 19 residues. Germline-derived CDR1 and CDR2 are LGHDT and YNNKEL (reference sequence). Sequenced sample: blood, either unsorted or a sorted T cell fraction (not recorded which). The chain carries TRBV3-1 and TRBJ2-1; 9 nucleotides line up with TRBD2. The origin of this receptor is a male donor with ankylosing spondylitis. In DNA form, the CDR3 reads TGTGCCAGCAGCCAAGTTGGCGGGAGGGCCTACGGGTCCTACAATGAGCAGTTCTTC. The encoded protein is CASSQVGGRAYGSYNEQFF.